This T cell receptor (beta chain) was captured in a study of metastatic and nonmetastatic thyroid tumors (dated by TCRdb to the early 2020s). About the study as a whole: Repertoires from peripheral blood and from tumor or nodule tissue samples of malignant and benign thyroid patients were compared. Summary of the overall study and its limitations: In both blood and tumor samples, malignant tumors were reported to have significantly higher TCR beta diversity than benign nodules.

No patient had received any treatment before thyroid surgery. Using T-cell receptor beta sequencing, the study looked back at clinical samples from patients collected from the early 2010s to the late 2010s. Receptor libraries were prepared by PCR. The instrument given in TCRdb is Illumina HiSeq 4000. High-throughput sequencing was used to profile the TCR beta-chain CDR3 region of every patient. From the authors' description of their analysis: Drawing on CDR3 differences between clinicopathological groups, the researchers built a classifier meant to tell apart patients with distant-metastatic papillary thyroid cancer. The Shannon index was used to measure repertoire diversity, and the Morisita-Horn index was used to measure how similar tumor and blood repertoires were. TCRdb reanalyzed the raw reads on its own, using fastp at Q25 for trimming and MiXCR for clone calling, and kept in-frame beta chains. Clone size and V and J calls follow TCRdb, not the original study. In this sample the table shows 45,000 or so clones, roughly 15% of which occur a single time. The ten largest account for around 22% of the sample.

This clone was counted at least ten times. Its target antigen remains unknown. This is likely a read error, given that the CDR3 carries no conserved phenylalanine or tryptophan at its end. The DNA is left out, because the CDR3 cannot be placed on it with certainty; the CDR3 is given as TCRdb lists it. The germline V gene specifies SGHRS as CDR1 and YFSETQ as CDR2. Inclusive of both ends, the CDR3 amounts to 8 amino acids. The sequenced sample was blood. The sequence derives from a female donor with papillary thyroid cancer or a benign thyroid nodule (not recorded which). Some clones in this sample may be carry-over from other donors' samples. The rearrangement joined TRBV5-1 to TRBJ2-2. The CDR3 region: CASSLPAG.